This record covers a single T cell receptor beta chain. Sequencing used immunoSEQ multiplex PCR; TCRdb keeps in-frame clones, though not all of them. The table lists more than 85,000 clones, about 84% of them singletons. The data belong to a study of glioma-infiltrating T cells after dendritic cell vaccination. V lost 1 base and J 0 bases, leaving 10 bases between the germline ends. The CDR3 spans 16 residues. The germline gives CDR1 SNHLY, CDR2 FYNNEI. Source: blood, taken before dendritic cell vaccination. This chain uses TRBV2 with TRBJ1-5; unclear D gene. This sequence originates from a human donor with glioblastoma. The CDR3 reads CASSEGLKHSNQPQHF. The DNA for the CDR3 is TGTGCCAGCAGTGAAGGACTCAAGCATAGCAATCAGCCCCAGCATTTT. Using reference TRBV2 and TRBJ1-5 for the parts outside the CDR3, the full variable domain is EPEVTQTPSHQVTQMGQEVILRCVPISNHLYFYWYRQILGQKVEFLVSFYNNEISEKSEIFDDQFSVERPDGSNFTLKIRSTKLEDSAMYFCASSEGLKHSNQPQHFGDGTRLSIL.